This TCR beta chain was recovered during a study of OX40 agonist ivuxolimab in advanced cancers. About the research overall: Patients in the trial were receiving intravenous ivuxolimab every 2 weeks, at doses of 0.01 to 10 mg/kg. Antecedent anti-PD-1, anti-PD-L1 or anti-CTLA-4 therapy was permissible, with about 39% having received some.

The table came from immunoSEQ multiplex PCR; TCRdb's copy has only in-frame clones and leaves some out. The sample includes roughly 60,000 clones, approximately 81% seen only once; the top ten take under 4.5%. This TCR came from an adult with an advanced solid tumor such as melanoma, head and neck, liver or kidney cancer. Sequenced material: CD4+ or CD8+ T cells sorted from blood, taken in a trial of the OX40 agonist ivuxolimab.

The CDR3 nucleotides read TGCAGTGCTAGAAACTACGAGCAGTACTTC. It encodes CSARNYEQYF. The chain employs TRBV20-1 and TRBJ2-7; no clear D gene. Per germline, CDR1 DFQATT and CDR2 SNEGSKA (reference sequence). The CDR3 covers 10 residues. The V gene lost 2 bases and the J gene lost 3 bases, with 2 bases spanning the gap.